The source of this T cell receptor beta chain is a study of T cells in lung cancer brain metastases (dated by TCRdb to 2016 to 2019). About the investigation overall: Of the approximately 20 patients, some 17 had a history of tobacco use, with a median of 40 pack-years. About 90% of the 20 patients received no interval therapy between primary and metastasis resection. The primary and brain metastasis specimens were acquired a median of roughly 350 days apart. In this study, the TCR beta CDR3 repertoires of fully resected primary non-small cell lung cancers were compared with those of paired brain metastases. A cohort of around 20 patients was included, from whom approximately 40 specimens were contributed, with one primary lung lesion and one brain metastasis obtained from each patient. A median age at first diagnosis of around 58 years was recorded for the patients, of whom eight or nine were male and 11 were female. Primary and metastatic specimens both had an average DNA integrity number of approximately 3.8, with no significant difference between the two sites.

Patients had resection either for delayed recurrence of a solitary brain metastasis or for synchronous oligometastatic disease. To avoid including cancers other than NSCLC, any patient with a history of multiple malignancies was excluded. Tumor areas were macrodissected from 5 or 6 deparaffinized about 10 um unstained sections, using marked H&E slides as a guide. All specimens were fixed in formalin and embedded in paraffin (FFPE). The AllPrep DNA/RNA FFPE Kit was used to extract genomic DNA. Paper-wide results and their limitations: Retrieval of the complete infiltrating T cell repertoire may have been prevented by DNA fragmentation in FFPE samples. Effects of preoperative corticosteroids on T cell infiltration in brain metastases could not be controlled. The ten most abundant clones accounted for a significantly larger fraction of the repertoire in brain metastases than in primaries, which suggests clonal expansion. Most clones were specific to a single lesion, and paired lesions overlapped only to a limited degree (mean Morisita index around 0.23). Compared with their paired primaries, brain metastases had significantly fewer unique productive clones (median 1540 versus 4551).

The CDR3, cysteine through phenylalanine, is 15 amino acids long. Kept here is only the CDR3 DNA, which spans 45 bases and is read in frame from base 1. The germline V end is reduced by 6 bases and the J end by 9 bases; junction bases left unmatched: 7. In the germline V gene, CDR1 corresponds to MNHEY and CDR2 to SVGAGI. Turning to this clone: There is no known antigen for this receptor. Nothing much larger sits one base from this clone, and base qualities are not available.

Between roughly 2 and 4.92 ug genomic DNA was input per sample, with paired samples receiving equal DNA input. TCR beta libraries were built with the immunoSEQ hsTCRbeta Kit using multiplexed V and J gene primers in two PCR steps. Pooled libraries, together with positive and negative controls, were sequenced on an Illumina MiSeq with a 100-cycle paired-end protocol. The paper's processing steps were these. The immunoSEQ vendor processed the raw data into normalized, annotated TCR beta repertoire reports. Richness was defined as unique clones by nucleotide sequence, with iChao1 and Efron-Thisted estimators extrapolating total richness. To characterize and compare the paired lesions, the analysis used Pielou's evenness, Simpson's index, the proportional abundance of the top-ten clones, and the Morisita overlap index. TCRdb retrieved this table from immuneACCESS and kept in-frame rearrangements only. Not all clones are present; in checked studies, unresolved V genes account for under half, and no reason is known for the remainder. The DNA was the basis for D and trimming; V, J and clone size are from that table. The sample table lists fewer than 1,500 clones, roughly nine tenths of them with a count of one. The leading ten clones occupy 11% of the sample.

The material sequenced was tumor tissue from a brain metastasis. This specimen's cell subset or site label, per the study, means: paired resected brain metastasis. The chain is encoded by TRBV6-5 joined to TRBJ2-1, and TRBD2 matches 14 of the central bases. The receptor's source is a woman in her forties or fifties with non-small cell lung cancer that had spread to the brain. The CDR3 is CASSPGLAGGREQFF. In nucleotides, the sequence is TGTGCCAGCAGCCCAGGACTAGCGGGAGGACGTGAGCAGTTCTTC.